These 30 T cell receptor beta chains originate from one sample sequenced in a study of T cells in Graves' hyperthyroidism and ophthalmopathy. RNA transcripts served as the template for amplifying TCR beta CDR3 regions. The HTBI set primed first-round TCR CDR3 RT-PCR. TCRdb processed the multiplex PCR reads anew with MiXCR; each CDR3 protein has one entry. The sample lists about 540,000 distinct CDR3 sequences; roughly 46% were seen once. Specimen: peripheral blood or thyroid tissue (not recorded which). All receptors derive from a woman aged 18-30 years with Graves' hyperthyroidism.

With respect to this clonotype: Here the CDR3 omits its conserved ending phenylalanine or tryptophan, so a read error is the likely source. The chain carries TRBV12-3 or TRBV12-4 and TRBJ1-5, with TRBD1 matching 8 bases. V shed 3 bases, J shed 3 bases, and the junction held 4 bases outside the gene matches. The CDR3 length is 15 residues. For the CDR3, the DNA is TGTGCCAGCAGTTTGGGGACAGGTATCAATCAGCCCCAGCATTCT. It encodes CASSLGTGINQPQHS.

In its sample, this clonotype was seen once. V gene TRBV24-1 combines with J gene TRBJ1-4, with 7 bases identical to TRBD1. Trimming took 1 base from V and 7 from J; bases not matched to a gene: 8. CDR1 and CDR2 (germline): KGHDR, SFDVKD. The CDR3 covers 16 residues. The CDR3 spells CATSDFGEQGSEKLFF. Written as DNA, the CDR3 is TGTGCCACCAGTGATTTTGGGGAACAGGGGAGTGAAAAACTGTTTTTT.

This clonotype appeared many times. This chain uses TRBV12-3 or TRBV12-4 with TRBJ2-7, with 10 bases fitting TRBD2. J gave up 3 bases and V 0 bases, and 5 bases lay outside the gene matches. The CDR3 loop spans 16 amino acids. This CDR3 is CASSLARASGSYEQYF. DNA for the CDR3: TGTGCCAGCAGTTTAGCGAGGGCTAGCGGGAGCTACGAGCAGTACTTC.

The chain has TRBV7-2 and TRBJ1-2; perhaps TRBD1 as D (6 bases). The CDR3 has 17 residues. Trimming took 0 bases from V and 6 from J, leaving 20 bases between them. Germline V CDR1 and CDR2: SGHTA, FQGNSA. This chain's CDR3 is CASSLAPGQLARDGYTF. CDR3 in DNA: TGTGCCAGCAGCTTAGCCCCTGGACAGCTTGCCAGGGATGGCTACACCTTC.

The rearrangement links TRBV7-2 to TRBJ1-6; possibly TRBD1 for D (5 bases). Germline-derived CDR1 and CDR2 are SGHTA and FQGNSA. V lost 5 bases and J 9 bases, leaving 11 bases between the germline ends. The CDR3 extends over 13 amino acids. In DNA, the CDR3 is TGTGCCAGCAGCCTGGGGGTCGGTTCACCCCTCCACTTT. Translating gives CASSLGVGSPLHF.

This clonotype was seen at least ten times. The chain links TRBV7-9 to TRBJ2-5; D possibly corresponds to TRBD2 (5 bases). Germline assignment: CDR1 SEHNR and CDR2 FQNEAQ (reference sequence). V lost 4 bases, J lost 1 base, and 16 bases lay in between. This CDR3 is 16 amino acids long. CDR3 amino acids: CASSSRVANIQETQYF. CDR3 coding DNA: TGTGCCAGCAGCTCAAGGGTAGCGAACATCCAAGAGACCCAGTACTTC.

This clonotype was observed at least ten times. This chain links TRBV19 with TRBJ1-4, with 7 nucleotides matching TRBD1. The CDR3 is 14 amino acids. V was clipped by 7 bases and J by 8 bases; unmatched bases: 10. Looked up from germline, CDR1 is LNHDA and CDR2 is SQIVND (reference sequence). CDR3: CASTTGERGEKLFF. Written as DNA, the CDR3 is TGTGCCAGTACCACAGGGGAACGAGGAGAAAAACTGTTTTTT.

The V call is TRBV29-1, the J call TRBJ1-5, with a weak D call TRBD1 (6 bases). CDR3 length: 11 residues. Trimming removed 3 bases from V and 12 bases from J, with 12 bases in between. Germline-derived CDR1 and CDR2 are SQVTM and ANQGSEA. DNA for the CDR3: TGCAGCGTTGACGGCAGGGGAGACCAGCATTTT. Translated: CSVDGRGDQHF.

A single count supports this clonotype. One end of the junction does not line up with germline, which may come from a read error. V and J are TRBV7-7 and TRBJ2-7; TRBD2 matches 10 bases. The CDR3 covers 19 residues. Looked up from germline, CDR1 is SSHAT and CDR2 is FNYEAQ (reference sequence). The CDR3 DNA follows: TGTGTCAGCAGCCCTTACCGTGGGCCGATACTAGCGGGAACGATCGAGCAGTACTTC. As protein: CVSSPYRGPILAGTIEQYF. The full variable domain, in which reference TRBV7-7 and TRBJ2-7 provide the parts outside the CDR3, is GAGVSQSPRYKVTKRGQDVTLRCDPISSHATLYWYQQALGQGPEFLTYFNYEAQPDKSGLPSDRFSAERPEGSISTLTIQRTEQRDSAMYRCVSSPYRGPILAGTIEQYFGPGTRLTVT.

In this sample, this clonotype turned up many times. CDR3 residues: CASRYARGRVDQPQHF. CDR3 DNA sequence: TGTGCCAGCAGATACGCCAGGGGGAGGGTAGATCAGCCCCAGCATTTT. The genes are TRBV12-3 or TRBV12-4 and TRBJ1-5; TRBD1 matches at 7 bases. This CDR3 region has 16 residues. V gave up 6 bases and J gave up 5 bases; unmatched junction bases: 13.

This clonotype has ten or more counts. The CDR3 loop reads CASSYSKTVTRGNTIYF. CDR3 coding DNA: TGTGCCAGCAGTTACTCGAAGACAGTGACGAGGGGAAACACCATATATTTT. J is TRBJ1-3 and V is TRBV6-6, with TRBD1 as a possible D gene (5 bases). CDR1 and CDR2 (germline): MNHNY, SVGAGI (reference sequence). V lost 0 bases and J lost 4, with 16 bases in between. This CDR3 comprises 17 residues.

This clonotype was recorded at least ten times. A read error may account for a junction end that differs from germline. The V gene is TRBV24-1, the J gene TRBJ1-2; the D gene is possibly TRBD1 (5 bases). The length of the CDR3 is 11 residues. Germline V gene data show CDR1 as KGHDR and CDR2 as SFDVKD. DNA for the CDR3: TGTGCCACCAGTGATTCGGACACATACTCCTTC. Translating gives CATSDSDTYSF.

Concerning this clonotype: This may stem from a read error, because a much larger clone lies one nucleotide away. The V gene is TRBV18, the J gene TRBJ1-5, with 7 bases that match TRBD1. With V trimmed by 6 bases and J by 10 bases, 15 bases remained unmatched. CDR1 is KGHSH, CDR2 LQKENI, per germline. The CDR3 has 15 amino acids. CDR3 sequence (DNA): TGTGCCAGCTCCTACGGTACAGGGGCAGGTCACCCCCAGCATTTT. Translation gives CASSYGTGAGHPQHF.

In this sample, this clonotype turned up many times. This sequence joins TRBV4-2 and TRBJ1-2; D not certain. CDR1 LGHNA and CDR2 YNFKEQ come from the germline V gene. The CDR3 consists of 11 residues. Trimming left V 3 bases short and J 8 bases short, with 7 bases between. The CDR3 DNA is TGTGCCAGCAGCCAGGTAACCGGCTACACCTTC. Translating it yields CASSQVTGYTF.

This clonotype showed up many times. The J gene is TRBJ2-2, the V gene TRBV20-1; perhaps TRBD1 as D (6 bases). This CDR3 contains 16 residues. Trimming removed 0 bases at V and 1 base at J, with 12 bases between. Germline CDR1 reads DFQATT; CDR2 reads SNEGSKA (reference sequence). The CDR3 region is CSARDNRAQNTGELFF. CDR3 nucleotide sequence: TGCAGTGCTAGAGATAACAGGGCCCAGAACACCGGGGAGCTGTTTTTT.

The J gene is TRBJ2-5, the V gene TRBV4-3; D perhaps matches TRBD2 (6 bases). Germline V gene sequence: CDR1 LGHNA, CDR2 YSLEER. The CDR3 is 14 residues long. Trimming removed 4 bases at V and 5 bases at J, with 14 bases between. The CDR3 loop reads CASSRLGGTETQYF. The CDR3 DNA follows: TGCGCCAGCAGCCGATTGGGCGGGACCGAGACCCAGTACTTC.

This clonotype occurred many times. The V call is TRBV4-1, the J call TRBJ1-2; D uncertain. This CDR3 has 14 residues. V lost 1 base and J 4 bases, leaving 10 bases between the germline ends. The V gene's germline CDR1 is MGHRA and CDR2 YSYEKL. The chain's CDR3 is CASSQVQELYGYTF. The CDR3 DNA is TGCGCCAGCAGCCAAGTTCAGGAACTCTATGGCTACACCTTC.

In this sample, this clonotype turned up a few times. The V and J genes are TRBV5-6 and TRBJ1-6; D is possibly TRBD1 (5 bases). V lost 4 bases to trimming and J lost 0 bases, with 14 bases between them. This CDR3 contains 17 residues. CDR1 is SGHDT and CDR2 is YYEEEE in the germline V gene. The CDR3 nucleotides read TGTGCCAGCAGCGGCCCGGGGCCAAGCTCCTATAATTCACCCCTCCACTTT. It encodes CASSGPGPSSYNSPLHF.

This clonotype has ten or more counts. The chain is built from TRBV18 and TRBJ1-1; no clear D. V dropped 0 bases and J dropped 8 bases, with 10 bases sitting between them. The CDR3 has 13 amino acids. Germline V gives CDR1 KGHSH, CDR2 LQKENI. The CDR3 nucleotides read TGTGCCAGCTCACCACCGGAGGGTGCGGAAGCTTTCTTT. It specifies CASSPPEGAEAFF.

This chain links TRBV6-6 with TRBJ1-2; TRBD1 matches 8 bases. The CDR3 sequence is 15 residues long. The V gene end was trimmed by 5 bases and the J gene end by 11 bases; junction bases not matched to a gene: 16. Germline-derived CDR1 and CDR2 are MNHNY and SVGAGI (reference sequence). CDR3 bases: TGTGCCAGCAGTGCAGACAGGGGCGAAGGAGCAAGTTACACCTTC. Residues: CASSADRGEGASYTF.

V is TRBV7-9 and J is TRBJ2-7; no definite D call. Germline-derived CDR1 and CDR2 are SEHNR and FQNEAQ (reference sequence). Trimming pared 5 bases from V and 3 bases from J, leaving 11 bases between. The CDR3 has 13 residues. CDR3 sequence (DNA): TGTGCCAGCAGCGTCGGTAGAGACTACGAGCAGTACTTC. It is translated as CASSVGRDYEQYF.

This clonotype was recorded many times. In DNA, the CDR3 is TGTGCCATCAGTAGCCTAGGGGTCGCCTACGAGCAGTACTTC. Translating gives CAISSLGVAYEQYF. This chain uses TRBV10-3 with TRBJ2-7; a possible D gene is TRBD1 (5 bases). V shed 5 bases and J shed 2 bases, with 13 bases lying between them. Germline-derived CDR1 and CDR2 are ENHRY and SYGVKD. The CDR3 sequence is 14 residues long.

On this clonotype: One end of the junction varies from germline; a read error may be responsible. The gene calls are TRBV20-1 and TRBJ2-6; weak D call: TRBD2 (5 bases). Per the germline V gene, CDR1 is DFQATT and CDR2 is SNEGSKA (reference sequence). The CDR3 length is 11 residues. DNA for the CDR3: TGCAGTGTCGTACCGGGGAACACTGAAGCTTTC. This codes for CSVVPGNTEAF.

This clonotype came up many times. The rearrangement links TRBV29-1 to TRBJ1-2; D may be TRBD1 (6 bases). Germline lookup yields CDR1 SQVTM and CDR2 ANQGSEA. CDR3 length: 12 residues. With 5 bases removed from V and 2 bases from J, the gap between germline ends came to 9 bases. CDR3 sequence reads: CSVRTENYGYTF. CDR3 in DNA: TGCAGCGTTCGGACAGAAAACTATGGCTACACCTTC.

The V gene is TRBV10-3, the J gene TRBJ2-7, with 7 bases matching TRBD1. This CDR3 contains 10 residues. The V gene end was trimmed by 9 bases and the J gene end by 7 bases; junction bases not matched to a gene: 3. Germline V gene sequence: CDR1 ENHRY, CDR2 SYGVKD. CDR3 nucleotides: TGTGCCATAGACAGGGAGGAGCAGTACTTC. This codes for CAIDREEQYF.

Only a few counts were recorded for this clonotype. The chain employs TRBV5-1 and TRBJ2-3; TRBD2 matches 10 bases. The CDR3 has 15 amino acids. The V gene's germline CDR1 is SGHRS and CDR2 YFSETQ. V shed 7 bases, J shed 3 bases, and the junction held 8 bases outside the gene matches. The DNA for the CDR3 is TGCGCCAGCGGGTCTAGCGGGAGTAGGACAGATACGCAGTATTTT. Its translation: CASGSSGSRTDTQYF.

This clonotype was observed once. The chain employs TRBV12-5 and TRBJ2-1, with 7 bases aligning to TRBD2. With V trimmed by 5 bases and J by 4 bases, 14 bases remained unmatched. CDR3 size: 17 residues. Germline CDR1 LGHNT, CDR2 FRNRAP. The CDR3 coding sequence is TGTGCTAGTGGTCCCGGAGCGGGGCCATTTACTTACAATGAGCAGTTCTTC. Amino acid sequence: CASGPGAGPFTYNEQFF.

This clonotype appeared many times. The genes are TRBV20-1 and TRBJ1-5; D not resolved. Trimming removed 4 bases at V and 3 bases at J, with 7 bases between. The CDR3 runs to 12 residues. Germline V gene sequence: CDR1 DFQATT, CDR2 SNEGSKA (reference sequence). CDR3: CSAKQSNQPQHF. In DNA, the CDR3 is TGCAGTGCTAAACAGTCCAATCAGCCCCAGCATTTT.

This clonotype was seen a single time. Compared with germline, one end of the junction differs, possibly owing to a read error. The chain joins TRBV27 to TRBJ1-1; D is possibly TRBD1 (5 bases). This CDR3 is 13 amino acids long. Germline CDR1 MNHEY, CDR2 SMNVEV (reference sequence). CDR3 DNA sequence: TGTGCCAGCAGTTTATACAGGAACACTGAAGCTCTCTTT. This encodes CASSLYRNTEALF.

This clonotype was recorded many times. The rearrangement links TRBV5-1 to TRBJ2-7; TRBD1 agrees at 7 bases. The V and J ends lost 5 bases and 2 bases, in that order; junction bases with no gene match: 10. This CDR3 region has 15 residues. Germline V gene lookup returns CDR1 SGHRS and CDR2 YFSETQ. CDR3 sequence reads: CASREPGQPTYEQYF. The CDR3, as DNA: TGCGCCAGCAGGGAACCGGGACAGCCCACCTACGAGCAGTACTTC.